The 13 T cell receptor beta chains presented below share a single source sample, sequenced in a study of control samples from healthy donors and cancer patients. Method: immunoSEQ multiplex PCR; TCRdb's copy keeps in-frame clones and lacks some. The sample lists over 120,000 clones; roughly 94% were seen once. The sample taken for sequencing was PBMCs. These receptors were collected from a man between 60 and 75 years old with colorectal cancer.

The chain combines TRBV12-3 or TRBV12-4 with TRBJ1-1; weak D call: TRBD1 (6 bases). CDR3 length: 11 residues. Trimming stripped 11 bases from V and 6 bases from J, with 13 bases between. The CDR3 spells CAAQGRAEAFF. The CDR3 DNA is TGTGCCGCGCAGGGGCGGGCTGAAGCTTTCTTT.

The chain has TRBV12-5 and TRBJ1-5; D gene ambiguous. The germline V and J ends were trimmed by 6 bases and 8 bases, with 11 bases remaining between them. Germline-derived CDR1 and CDR2 are LGHNT and FRNRAP. The CDR3 is 12 residues long. CDR3 region: CASGAFGEPQHF. CDR3 sequence (DNA): TGTGCTAGTGGAGCGTTCGGCGAGCCCCAGCATTTT.

This clone was seen once. This chain links TRBV2 with TRBJ2-3; D gene unclear. Germline V lookup: CDR1 SNHLY, CDR2 FYNNEI. This CDR3 contains 14 residues. Trimming shortened V by 1 base and J by 3 bases, and 8 bases separated the two germline ends. The CDR3 DNA sequence: TGTGCCAGCAGTGAAGGGGCAGGAACAGATACGCAGTATTTT. It codes for CASSEGAGTDTQYF.

The V gene is TRBV5-6, the J gene TRBJ2-5; D may be TRBD2 (7 bases). The germline CDR1 and CDR2 sequences are SGHDT and YYEEEE. Deletions cut 1 base from V and 4 bases from J, with 17 bases between. CDR3 length equals 16 residues. CDR3 loop: CASSLTGGGTGETQYF. The CDR3 bases are TGTGCCAGCAGCTTGACAGGCGGGGGCACGGGAGAGACCCAGTACTTC.

CDR3 in DNA: TGTGCCTGGAGTCCAGGACTAGCGGGGGGTGGGGAGACCCAGTACTTC. Translation: CAWSPGLAGGGETQYF. This rearrangement joins TRBV30 to TRBJ2-5; 14 nucleotides align to TRBD2. Germline V gene sequence: CDR1 GTSNPN, CDR2 SVGIG (reference sequence). This CDR3 is built from 16 residues. With V trimmed by 2 bases and J by 5 bases, 7 bases remained unmatched.

This clone was observed a single time. This rearrangement joins TRBV9 to TRBJ2-1, with TRBD2 matching 9 bases. This CDR3 region has 15 residues. The V and J ends lost 3 bases and 6 bases, in that order; junction bases with no gene match: 7. Germline V lookup: CDR1 SGDLS, CDR2 YYNGEE. The CDR3 protein is CASSAGTSFINEQFF. CDR3 DNA sequence: TGTGCCAGCAGCGCCGGGACTAGCTTCATCAATGAGCAGTTCTTC.

The chain recombines TRBV4-3 with TRBJ1-2; 10 nucleotides match TRBD1. The germline V gene encodes CDR1 LGHNA and CDR2 YSLEER. The CDR3 contains 17 residues. Trimming took 0 bases from V and 5 from J; bases not matched to a gene: 9. The CDR3, as DNA: TGCGCCAGCAGCCAAGATCGGGCGGGACAGGGGATTTATGGCTACACCTTC. It specifies CASSQDRAGQGIYGYTF.

The chain combines TRBV28 with TRBJ1-2, with a tentative D call TRBD1 (6 bases). CDR1 and CDR2 (germline): MDHEN, SYDVKM. The CDR3 loop spans 13 amino acids. Trimming removed 6 bases at V and 2 bases at J, with 10 bases between. The chain's CDR3 is CASSPDRNYGYTF. Written as DNA, the CDR3 is TGTGCCAGCAGCCCCGACAGGAACTATGGCTACACCTTC.

This sequence joins TRBV25-1 and TRBJ1-2, with D tentatively TRBD1 (5 bases). The CDR3 has 13 amino acids. V was shortened by 6 bases and J by 3 bases, with 11 bases between the two germline ends. Germline V gene sequence: CDR1 MGHDK, CDR2 SYGVNS. The CDR3 loop reads CASSGQPDYGYTF. In nucleotides, the CDR3 is TGTGCCAGCAGCGGACAACCGGACTATGGCTACACCTTC.

On this clone: Other nucleotide sequences from this sample produce the same CDR3. V and J are TRBV6-2 or TRBV6-3 and TRBJ1-1; D possibly corresponds to TRBD1 (5 bases). The ends were cut back, 2 bases at V and 0 bases at J, with 7 bases in the middle. CDR3 length equals 14 residues. Germline V lookup: CDR1 MNHEY, CDR2 SVGEGT. CDR3 region: CASSYRGMNTEAFF. For the CDR3, the DNA is TGTGCCAGCAGTTACAGGGGAATGAACACTGAAGCTTTCTTT.

The rearrangement joins TRBV18 to TRBJ1-1; D not resolved. This CDR3 is 13 amino acids long. V lost 6 bases, J lost 2 bases, and 10 bases lay in between. Germline V lookup: CDR1 KGHSH, CDR2 LQKENI. CDR3 nucleotide sequence: TGTGCCAGCTCCCTCTCAGTAAACACTGAAGCTTTCTTT. Translating gives CASSLSVNTEAFF. Full variable domain (remainder filled in from reference TRBV18 and TRBJ1-1): NAGVMQNPRHLVRRRGQEARLRCSPMKGHSHVYWYRQLPEEGLKFMVYLQKENIIDESGMPKERFSAEFPKEGPSILRIQQVVRGDSAAYFCASSLSVNTEAFFGQGTRLTVV.

The rearrangement links TRBV5-1 to TRBJ1-2; no clear D gene. V lost 4 bases, J lost 3 bases, and 13 bases lay in between. The CDR3 is 14 residues long. Germline CDR1 reads SGHRS; CDR2 reads YFSETQ. Here the CDR3 reads CASSRLERDYGYTF. CDR3 DNA sequence: TGCGCCAGCAGCAGACTGGAGAGGGACTATGGCTACACCTTC.

The chain couples TRBV7-2 to TRBJ2-3; the D gene is possibly TRBD1 (6 bases). The V end lost 2 bases, the J end lost 7 bases, and 13 bases lay between the germline ends. In germline, CDR1 is SGHTA, CDR2 FQGNSA. The CDR3 spans 14 residues. CDR3 residues: CASSLSPGAHTQYF. In nucleotides, the CDR3 is TGTGCCAGCAGCTTAAGTCCAGGGGCGCATACGCAGTATTTT. Looking up the rest from reference TRBV7-2 and TRBJ2-3 gives the full variable domain: GAGVSQSPSNKVTEKGKDVELRCDPISGHTALYWYRQSLGQGLEFLIYFQGNSAPDKSGLPSDRFSAERTGGSVSTLTIQRTQQEDSAVYLCASSLSPGAHTQYFGPGTRLTVL.